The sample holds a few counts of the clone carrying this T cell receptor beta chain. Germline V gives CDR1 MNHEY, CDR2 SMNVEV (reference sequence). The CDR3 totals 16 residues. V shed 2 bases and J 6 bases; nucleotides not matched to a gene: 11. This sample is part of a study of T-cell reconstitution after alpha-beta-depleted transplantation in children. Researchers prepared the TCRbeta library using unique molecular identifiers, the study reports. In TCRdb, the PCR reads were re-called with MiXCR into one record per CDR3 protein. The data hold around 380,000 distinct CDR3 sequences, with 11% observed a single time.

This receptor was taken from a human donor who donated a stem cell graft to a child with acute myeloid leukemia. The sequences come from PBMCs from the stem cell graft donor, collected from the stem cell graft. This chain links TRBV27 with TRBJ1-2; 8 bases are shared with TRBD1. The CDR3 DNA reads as TGTGCCAGCAGTTTACATGCTACAGGGGGACCGGATGGCTACACCTTC. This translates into CASSLHATGGPDGYTF.